This T cell receptor (beta chain) was obtained from a study of CD4+ T cells in melanoma (dated 2022 in TCRdb). A note on the overall study: The study examined neoantigen-specific CD4+ T cells in human melanoma.

In regard to this clone: It has no known antigen specificity. The sample holds no much larger clone one base away, and base qualities are not on file.

Donors were patients with melanoma. Preparation of the library involved the immunoSEQ multiplex PCR assay. TCRdb mirrors the immuneACCESS table, restricted to in-frame sequences. Some clones are absent from its copies; in checked studies, under half trace to an unresolved V gene, and the reason for the others is unknown. This sample gives around 13,000 clones in total; 60% to 85% of them show up just once. Roughly 17% of the sample lies in the top ten. According to the germline V gene, CDR1 reads SGHDT and CDR2 reads YYEEEE. Relative to germline, V is 7 bases shorter and J is 5 bases shorter, with 4 bases between their ends. From the cysteine up to the phenylalanine, the CDR3 has a length of 11 residues. Only CDR3 DNA remains: 33 bases, in frame from the first base. Findings and caveats that apply to the study as a whole: The report described a correlation between neoantigen-specific CD4+ T cells and the function of CD8+ T cells, macrophages and B cells. Neoantigen-specific CD4+ T cells in melanoma were reported to show diverse differentiation states.

The chain was built from TRBV5-6 and TRBJ2-6; there is no confident call for the D gene. Material for sequencing was cells from a culture (not recorded whether cultured in vitro). The origin of this receptor is a human donor with melanoma. The CDR3 protein is CASSRANVLTF. Here is the DNA: TGTGCCAGCTCCCGGGCCAACGTCCTGACTTTC.